This is a list of T cell receptor beta chains from one sample in a study of somatic mutations in cytotoxic T cells in rheumatoid arthritis. Clones were sequenced by immunoSEQ multiplex PCR, and TCRdb holds only the in-frame ones, with some missing. The sample comprises 30,000 to 45,000 clones, 84% of which are singletons, and roughly 3.2% rests with the top ten. The sequencing input was CD8+ T cells sorted from blood. Source of these receptors: a man in his forties in good health. The CDR3 runs from the conserved cysteine through the conserved F or W. The D gene is left open where the match is weak. For some rows the clone size is stated as once, few or many, or as a class when expanded; others skip it.

J gene | clone size | D gene | V gene | CDR3 protein | CDR3 DNA
TRBJ2-1 | - | TRBD2 | TRBV7-8 | CASRLAGVNEQFF | TGTGCCAGCCGGCTAGCGGGAGTGAATGAGCAGTTCTTC
TRBJ2-3 | - | - | TRBV11-2 | CASSLVLAVVSTDTQYF | TGTGCCAGCAGCTTAGTCCTAGCAGTAGTGTCTACAGATACGCAGTATTTT
TRBJ1-2 | - | TRBD1 | TRBV29-1 | CSVPGQARGGYTF | TGCAGCGTCCCGGGACAGGCGAGGGGCGGCTACACCTTC
TRBJ2-5 | - | - | TRBV10-3 | CAISGPGSGETQYF | TGTGCCATCAGTGGACCAGGGTCGGGGGAGACCCAGTACTTC
TRBJ2-5 | - | - | TRBV7-9 | CASSTGYQETQYF | TGTGCCAGCAGTACGGGTTACCAAGAGACCCAGTACTTC
TRBJ1-1 | - | TRBD1 | TRBV27 | CASSLQGGPNTEAFF | TGTGCCAGCAGTCTCCAGGGGGGCCCGAACACTGAAGCTTTCTTT
TRBJ1-1 | - | - | TRBV6-4 | CASSTGAEAFF | TGTGCCAGCAGCACCGGGGCTGAAGCTTTCTTT
TRBJ2-3 | - | - | TRBV19 | CASSIDGGGTDTQYF | TGTGCCAGTAGTATAGATGGCGGCGGCACAGATACGCAGTATTTT
TRBJ2-3 | - | - | TRBV27 | CASSASTDTQYF | TGTGCCAGCAGTGCTAGCACAGATACGCAGTATTTT
TRBJ1-1 | once | - | TRBV11-2 | CASSLGAGGGTEAFF | TGTGCCAGCAGCTTAGGGGCCGGAGGAGGTACTGAAGCTTTCTTT
TRBJ2-6 | - | TRBD2 | TRBV15 | CATSLAGVTGPGANVLTF | TGTGCCACCTCATTAGCGGGAGTCACGGGACCTGGGGCCAACGTCCTGACTTTC
TRBJ2-5 | - | - | TRBV27 | CASSLSMGPQETQYF | TGTGCCAGCAGTTTATCGATGGGGCCTCAAGAGACCCAGTACTTC
TRBJ2-1 | - | - | TRBV29-1 | CSVVTASYNEQFF | TGCAGCGTAGTGACGGCCTCCTACAATGAGCAGTTCTTC
TRBJ2-5 | once | - | TRBV5-4 | CASSYMGGGYETQYF | TGTGCCAGCAGCTATATGGGAGGAGGCTACGAGACCCAGTACTTC
TRBJ1-1 | - | - | TRBV19 | CSLAEAFF | TGCAGTTTGGCTGAAGCTTTCTTT
TRBJ2-5 | - | - | TRBV28 | CASSLVSRTVGETQYF | TGTGCCAGCAGTTTAGTTTCCCGGACAGTTGGGGAGACCCAGTACTTC
TRBJ2-1 | - | - | TRBV2 | CASTLFRNNEQFF | TGTGCCAGCACTCTTTTCAGGAACAATGAGCAGTTCTTC
TRBJ2-2 | - | - | TRBV6-6 | CASSGLVPETGELFF | TGTGCCAGCAGTGGACTTGTCCCCGAAACCGGGGAGCTGTTTTTT
TRBJ2-5 | - | - | TRBV6-5 | CASSSSAAPGKTQYF | TGTGCCAGCAGCTCCTCAGCGGCCCCTGGAAAGACCCAGTACTTC
TRBJ1-2 | - | - | TRBV11-1 | CASSPRAVQGYTF | TGTGCCAGCAGCCCGAGAGCCGTCCAGGGCTACACCTTC
TRBJ2-7 | - | TRBD1 | TRBV5-1 | CASSLGQGIYEQYF | TGCGCCAGCAGCCTCGGACAGGGCATCTACGAGCAGTACTTC
TRBJ1-5 | - | - | TRBV27 | CASRWGGTPHQPQHF | TGTGCCAGCAGATGGGGGGGGACTCCTCATCAGCCCCAGCATTTT
TRBJ2-1 | few | TRBD2 | TRBV6-1 | CASSESVSSGSNEQFF | TGTGCCAGCAGTGAGTCAGTGTCTAGCGGGAGTAATGAGCAGTTCTTC
TRBJ2-1 | - | TRBD2 | TRBV27 | CASSPLVGGAGNEQFF | TGTGCCAGCAGTCCCCTGGTCGGGGGAGCGGGGAATGAGCAGTTCTTC
TRBJ2-1 | once | - | TRBV18 | CASSPRAIAYNEQFF | TGTGCCAGCTCACCACGAGCGATAGCCTACAATGAGCAGTTCTTC
TRBJ2-1 | - | - | TRBV6-1 | CASSEAPSGIYNEQFF | TGTGCCAGCAGTGAAGCGCCATCAGGGATATACAATGAGCAGTTCTTC
TRBJ2-2 | - | - | TRBV29-1 | CSYWGGHRNTGELFF | TGCAGCTACTGGGGGGGACATCGGAACACCGGGGAGCTGTTTTTT
TRBJ1-1 | few | TRBD1 | TRBV27 | CASSWTGGTEAFF | TGTGCCAGCTCCTGGACAGGGGGCACTGAAGCTTTCTTT
TRBJ1-5 | few | - | TRBV18 | CASSKEQDSSNQPQHF | TGTGCCAGCTCAAAAGAACAGGACTCTAGCAATCAGCCCCAGCATTTT
TRBJ2-1 | - | - | TRBV30 | CAWNLGKTGGEQFF | TGTGCCTGGAACCTGGGGAAGACTGGGGGTGAGCAGTTCTTC